This is a list of T cell receptor beta chains from one sample in a study of CD8+ T cells in alopecia areata. Using immunoSEQ multiplex PCR, the repertoire was profiled, and TCRdb retains in-frame clones only, with some absent. Of some 130,000 clones in the sample, around 60% were seen once. The input for sequencing was CD4+ T cells sorted from blood, taken at week 0. Receptors originate from a human donor with alopecia areata. The CDR3 runs from the conserved cysteine through the conserved F or W. Fields, in order: D gene, J gene, clone size, V gene, CDR3 DNA, CDR3 protein. D genes are given only for firm matches. The listing skips clone size in some rows; elsewhere it reads once, few, many or a size class.

TRBD1 | TRBJ1-1 | NA | TRBV29-1 | TGCAGCGTTCTTCCAGGGGGCGCTGAAGCTTTCTTT | CSVLPGGAEAFF
TRBD1 | TRBJ1-6 | few | TRBV6-6 | TGTGCCAGCAGCATAGACAGGGTCCCAACTAATTCACCCCTCCACTTT | CASSIDRVPTNSPLHF
TRBD2 | TRBJ2-1 | NA | TRBV15 | TGTGCCACCAACTTGGGACTAGCGGGGGCGGGTGAGCAGTTCTTC | CATNLGLAGAGEQFF
NA | TRBJ2-1 | once | TRBV4-2 | TGTGCCAGCAGCCAAGATGGACGGGGTCGGCAGTTCTTC | CASSQDGRGRQFF
TRBD1 | TRBJ1-1 | NA | TRBV19 | TGTGCCAGTAGTTCCGGGGACAGTCCCGTAACTGAAGCTTTCTTT | CASSSGDSPVTEAFF
NA | TRBJ1-2 | NA | TRBV10-3 | TGTGCCATCAGTCAGGGGAGGAACTATGGCTACACCTTC | CAISQGRNYGYTF
TRBD1 | TRBJ2-7 | NA | TRBV4-3 | TGCGCCAGCAGCACCGGGACAGGGGTCCACGAGCAGTACTTC | CASSTGTGVHEQYF
NA | TRBJ1-3 | NA | TRBV30 | TGTGCCTGGAGTGCGGTGGTCTCTGGAAACACCATATATTTT | CAWSAVVSGNTIYF
NA | TRBJ1-1 | NA | TRBV2 | TGTGCCAGCAGAAGAACTGAAGCTTTCTTT | CASRRTEAFF
NA | TRBJ1-2 | NA | TRBV29-1 | TGCAGCGTTGGTGACAACCGGAGGGGCTACACCTTC | CSVGDNRRGYTF
TRBD2 | TRBJ2-7 | NA | TRBV4-1 | TGCGCCAGCAGCCACCAAAAAGGTGGACTAGCAATAGACGAGCAGTACTTC | CASSHQKGGLAIDEQYF
NA | TRBJ2-1 | once | TRBV30 | TGTGCCTGGAGTCCAAGCGGCAATGAGCAGTTCTTC | CAWSPSGNEQFF
TRBD1 | TRBJ1-5 | NA | TRBV7-9 | TGTGCCAGCAGCTTCGACAGGGGAGGTGGGCCCCAGCATTTT | CASSFDRGGGPQHF
TRBD1 | TRBJ1-5 | NA | TRBV7-9 | TGTGCCAGCAGCTTATCCGACAGGGCGCCCCAGCATTTT | CASSLSDRAPQHF
TRBD1 | TRBJ1-5 | once | TRBV27 | TGTGCCAGCAGTCCCCAGACAGGGAATCAGCCCCAGCATTTT | CASSPQTGNQPQHF
NA | TRBJ1-2 | NA | TRBV30 | TGTGCCTGGAGTAAGGGAGGAGGGCGAGCTAACTATGGCTACACCTTC | CAWSKGGGRANYGYTF
TRBD1 | TRBJ2-7 | few | TRBV5-1 | TGCGCCAGCAGCAACGCTGGGACCGGGACAGGGGGCTACGAGCAGTACTTC | CASSNAGTGTGGYEQYF
TRBD1 | TRBJ2-3 | NA | TRBV7-3 | TGTGCCAGCAGCGCCGGACAGGCCACAGATACGCAGTATTTT | CASSAGQATDTQYF
TRBD1 | TRBJ2-1 | NA | TRBV7-9 | TGTGCCAGCAGCTCTACAGGGGCTTCGGGTGAGCAGTTCTTC | CASSSTGASGEQFF
NA | TRBJ2-2 | few | TRBV29-1 | TGCAGCGCCCGAACCCTCACCGGGGAGCTGTTTTTT | CSARTLTGELFF
TRBD1 | TRBJ1-6 | NA | TRBV28 | TGTGCCAGCAGTGACCGGGACAGATTCTATAATTCACCCCTCCACTTT | CASSDRDRFYNSPLHF
TRBD2 | TRBJ2-1 | few | TRBV5-4 | TGTGCCAGCAGCTTCTCTAGCGGGGGGGCCTATGAGCAGTTCTTC | CASSFSSGGAYEQFF
NA | TRBJ1-2 | NA | TRBV6-1 | TGTGCCAGCAGTGAACAGGGCCTCTATGGCTACACCTTC | CASSEQGLYGYTF
NA | TRBJ1-3 | NA | TRBV29-1 | TGCAGCGTTGTTCCGCTCTCTGGAAACACCATATATTTT | CSVVPLSGNTIYF
NA | TRBJ2-7 | NA | TRBV15 | TGTGCCACCAGCAGAGATAAGGGTCAGGGAGGCTACGAGCAGTACTTC | CATSRDKGQGGYEQYF
TRBD1 | TRBJ2-3 | NA | TRBV6-6 | TGTGCCAGCAGTTACCCAGGACAGGGAGCGGGAGATACGCAGTATTTT | CASSYPGQGAGDTQYF